This paragraph reports one T cell receptor beta chain. The target of this receptor is not known. This clone may be a read error of a much larger clone one base away. The CDR3 does not end in the conserved phenylalanine or tryptophan, so this is likely a read error. Based on the germline V gene (reference sequence), the CDR1 and CDR2 sequences are SEHNR and FQNEAQ. The junction carries 11 bases between V and J, which are trimmed by 0 bases and 6 bases respectively. The CDR3 has 14 residues if both end residues are counted. Of all the DNA, just the CDR3 is kept, 42 bases in frame from base 1. The record originates from a study of breast tumors, draining lymph nodes, adjacent tissues (dated by TCRdb to 2015 to 2016). Regarding the study in general: The study compared TCR beta repertoires across tumor, adjacent nontumor tissue and axillary lymph nodes from breast cancer patients. In human breast cancer, the study set out to assess how tumor, surrounding tissue and draining lymph node repertoires relate to one another and whether T cells might be exchanged between them.

TCRdb lists the instrument as Illumina HiSeq 2000. TCR beta chain libraries were generated through multiplex PCR amplification. The amplified TCR beta chain products were analyzed by high-throughput sequencing. In TCRdb, the public reads were trimmed at Q25 with fastp and aligned with MiXCR, with productive beta chains retained. Merged by CDR3 protein, the rows form single entries marked with the most common genes and DNA. The sample yields approximately 230,000 distinct CDR3 sequences; under 40% were counted once. Together, the top ten hold approximately 3.3% of the sample. Study-wide findings and limitations: Tumors showed preferential V and J gene usage, and their T-cell repertoire diversity fell below that of lymph nodes yet above that of nontumor tissue. The study presented the conclusion that tumor T cells originate in lymph nodes as consistent with a hypothesis, not as something directly demonstrated. The data were judged consistent with most tumor T cells deriving from the lymph node and then expanding within tumor tissue. The similarity between tumor and nontumor tissue repertoires was significantly greater in luminal-like breast cancer than in basal-like breast cancer.

Lymph node samples came from the axillary draining lymph nodes of breast cancer patients. The receptor comes from a female donor with breast cancer. Some clones in this sample may be carry-over from other donors' samples. The chain employs TRBV7-9 and TRBJ1-2; the D gene identity is not certain. The sequencing sample was made of axillary lymph node tissue. CDR3 region: CASSLAEGWDGYTL. The sequenced DNA: TGTGCCAGCAGCTTAGCGGAGGGTTGGGATGGCTACACCCTC.